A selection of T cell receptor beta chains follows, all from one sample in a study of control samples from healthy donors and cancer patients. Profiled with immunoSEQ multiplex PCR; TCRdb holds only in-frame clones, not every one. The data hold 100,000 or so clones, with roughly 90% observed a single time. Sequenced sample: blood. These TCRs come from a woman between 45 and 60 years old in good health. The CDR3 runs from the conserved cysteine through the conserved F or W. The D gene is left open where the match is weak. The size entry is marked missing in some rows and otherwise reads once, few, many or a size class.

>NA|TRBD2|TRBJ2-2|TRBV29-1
CSVGTSGGAGGELFF
TGCAGCGTTGGGACTAGCGGGGGGGCCGGCGGGGAGCTGTTTTTT
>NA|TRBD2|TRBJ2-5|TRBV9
CASSETSGGWETQYF
TGTGCCAGCAGCGAGACTAGCGGGGGTTGGGAGACCCAGTACTTC
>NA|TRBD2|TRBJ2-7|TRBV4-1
CASSQSSGGTPEQYF
TGCGCCAGCAGCCAATCTAGCGGGGGGACCCCCGAGCAGTACTTC
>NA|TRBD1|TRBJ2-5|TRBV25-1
CASSEWTGQETQYF
TGTGCCAGCAGTGAATGGACAGGGCAAGAGACCCAGTACTTC
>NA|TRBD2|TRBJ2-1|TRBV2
CASNGGVF
TGTGCCAGCAACGGGGGGGTCTTC
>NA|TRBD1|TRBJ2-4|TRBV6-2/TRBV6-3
CASSQGQGLQYF
TGTGCCAGCAGCCAGGGACAGGGACTTCAGTACTTC
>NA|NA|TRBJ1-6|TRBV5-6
CASGKTGADNSPLHF
TGTGCCAGCGGGAAAACGGGGGCGGATAATTCACCCCTCCACTTT
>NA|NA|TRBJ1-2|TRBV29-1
CSVSIVYGYTF
TGCAGCGTGTCAATTGTCTATGGCTACACCTTC
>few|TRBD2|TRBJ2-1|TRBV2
CASRAGTSAMNEQFF
TGTGCCAGCAGGGCCGGGACTAGCGCAATGAATGAGCAGTTCTTC
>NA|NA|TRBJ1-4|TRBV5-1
CASSFAGEKLFF
TGCGCCAGCAGCTTCGCGGGTGAAAAACTGTTTTTT
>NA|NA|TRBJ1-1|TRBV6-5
CASSYNGNTEAFF
TGTGCCAGCAGTTACAACGGGAACACTGAAGCTTTCTTT
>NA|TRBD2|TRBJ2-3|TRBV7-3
CASSLNSGGTDTQYF
TGTGCCAGCAGCTTGAATAGCGGGGGCACAGATACGCAGTATTTT
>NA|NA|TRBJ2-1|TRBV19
CASREDRSSYNEQFF
TGTGCCAGTAGAGAAGACCGAAGCTCCTACAATGAGCAGTTCTTC
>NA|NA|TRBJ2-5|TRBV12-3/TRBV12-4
CASRGRLEETQYF
TGTGCCAGCAGGGGGCGCTTAGAAGAGACCCAGTACTTC
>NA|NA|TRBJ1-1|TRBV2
CASTRTYTEAFF
TGTGCCAGCACAAGGACCTACACTGAAGCTTTCTTT
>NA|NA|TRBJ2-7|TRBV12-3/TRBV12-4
CASSPGGYEQYF
TGTGCCAGCAGCCCCGGGGGCTACGAGCAGTACTTC
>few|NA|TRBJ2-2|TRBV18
CASSPPFGAGELFF
TGTGCCAGCTCACCACCCTTTGGGGCCGGGGAGCTGTTTTTT
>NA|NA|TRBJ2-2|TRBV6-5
CASTPYSGATGELFF
TGTGCCAGCACCCCATATTCAGGGGCCACCGGGGAGCTGTTTTTT
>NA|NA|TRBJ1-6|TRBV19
CASTRTAPGSPLHF
TGTGCCAGTACCAGGACAGCTCCGGGGTCACCCCTCCACTTT
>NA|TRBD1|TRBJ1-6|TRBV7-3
CASSLNDRGNSPLHF
TGTGCCAGCAGCTTAAATGACAGGGGGAATTCACCCCTCCACTTT
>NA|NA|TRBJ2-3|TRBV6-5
CASSQKRSYTDTQYF
TGTGCCAGCAGTCAGAAGCGGTCCTACACAGATACGCAGTATTTT
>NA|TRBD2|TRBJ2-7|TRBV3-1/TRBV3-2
CASSQEPSGSYEQYF
TGTGCCAGCAGCCAAGAGCCTAGCGGAAGCTACGAGCAGTACTTC
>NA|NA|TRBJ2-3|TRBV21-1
CASSKDELAGGCTQYF
TGTGCCAGCAGCAAAGACGAGCTAGCGGGAGGATGTACGCAGTATTTT
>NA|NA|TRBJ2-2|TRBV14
CASRRTTTVNTGELFF
TGTGCCAGCAGGCGTACGACGACGGTGAACACCGGGGAGCTGTTTTTT
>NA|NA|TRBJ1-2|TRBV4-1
CASSQDRGTNYGYTF
TGCGCCAGCAGCCAAGATCGGGGGACGAACTATGGCTACACCTTC
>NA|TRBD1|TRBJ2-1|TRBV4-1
CASSQDRGSYNEQFF
TGCGCCAGCAGCCAAGACAGGGGGTCCTACAATGAGCAGTTCTTC
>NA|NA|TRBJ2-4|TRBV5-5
CASSWAGDLAKNIQYF
TGTGCCAGCAGCTGGGCAGGGGATTTAGCCAAAAACATTCAGTACTTC
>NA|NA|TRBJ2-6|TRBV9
CASSAWEGAGANVLTF
TGTGCCAGCAGCGCCTGGGAAGGGGCTGGGGCCAACGTCCTGACTTTC
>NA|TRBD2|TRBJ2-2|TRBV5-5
CASSSGLAGNTGELFF
TGTGCCAGCAGCTCAGGACTAGCGGGGAACACCGGGGAGCTGTTTTTT
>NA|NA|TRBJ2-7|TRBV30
CAWSPQVDEQYF
TGTGCCTGGAGTCCACAGGTAGACGAGCAGTACTTC
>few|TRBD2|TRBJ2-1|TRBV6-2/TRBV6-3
CASSLPGLANEQFF
TGTGCCAGCAGTCTACCGGGACTAGCCAATGAGCAGTTCTTC
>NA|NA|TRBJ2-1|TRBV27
CASSLFGEGRQFF
TGTGCCAGCAGTTTATTTGGTGAGGGACGGCAGTTCTTC